Described below is a single T cell receptor beta chain sequence and its context. The trim removed 3 bases at V and 2 bases at J, leaving 9 bases unmatched. The CDR3 is 19 residues long. From germline, CDR1 is MNHEY and CDR2 SMNVEV (reference sequence). This entry comes from a study of control samples from healthy donors and cancer patients. This table comes from immunoSEQ multiplex PCR, and its TCRdb copy is limited to in-frame clones, with some not included. The sample gives some 120,000 clones, under 95% of which show up once; roughly 8.8% is in the top ten. The chain recombines TRBV27 with TRBJ2-2; the match to TRBD2 covers 13 bases. Sequencing was performed on blood. This receptor was taken from a man aged 18 to 30 in good health. The CDR3 nucleotides read TGTGCCAGCAGTTTTCGTGCAGCGGGACTAGCGGGAAACACCGGGGAGCTGTTTTTT. Translating gives CASSFRAAGLAGNTGELFF.